The clone carrying this T cell receptor (beta chain) is a singleton in its sample. Germline loops: CDR1 KGHSH, CDR2 LQKENI. V lost 6 bases, J lost 0 bases, and 15 bases lay in between. This CDR3 region has 15 residues. In the source study's methods: Scientists estimated how many nucleated cells there were by amplifying reference gene primers. The protocol was immunoSEQ multiplex PCR, while the TCRdb copy is restricted to in-frame clones and leaves out a portion. V and J calls and clone size are copied from that table; D and trimming were computed from the DNA. The sample has 220,000 or so clones; about 81% are singletons. This specimen comes from a study of blood T cell repertoires in COVID-19. Across the whole study: Samples came from the United States, Italy and Spain, spanning acute and convalescent COVID-19.

The Seattle patients joined while their infection was active and were tracked longitudinally afterward. Sequencing was carried out using peripheral blood. The chain links TRBV18 to TRBJ2-7; D is unresolved. The TCR comes from a woman aged 80 or over with COVID-19, enrolled during active disease. The CDR3, as DNA: TGTGCCAGCTCGCCTACAGCCACGAGCTCCTACGAGCAGTACTTC. The encoded protein is CASSPTATSSYEQYF.